The 30 T cell receptor beta chains reported below all come from one sample, sequenced in a study of T cell responses to AZD1222 COVID-19 vaccine. The method was immunoSEQ multiplex PCR; TCRdb's version includes in-frame clones alone and lacks a portion of them. The profile covers about 180,000 clones, with 90% appearing a single time and approximately 1.6% taken by the ten largest. The material was peripheral blood, obtained on day 0 of AZD1222 vaccination. These receptors originate from an adult in good health.

J is TRBJ1-4 and V is TRBV6-5; tentative D call: TRBD1 (5 bases). The V gene's germline CDR1 is MNHEY and CDR2 SVGAGI. This CDR3 has 14 amino acids. Trimming left V 5 bases short and J 7 bases short, with 14 bases between. In DNA form, the CDR3 reads TGTGCCAGCAGTATGATGACAGATGCTGAAAAACTGTTTTTT. It is translated as CASSMMTDAEKLFF.

The chain combines TRBV5-1 with TRBJ1-4; 7 positions match TRBD1. V lost 1 base and J lost 5; bases outside the gene matches: 2. Germline V gene data show CDR1 as SGHRS and CDR2 as YFSETQ. The CDR3 runs to 14 residues. The DNA for the CDR3 is TGCGCCAGCAGCTTGACCAGGGGGAATGAAAAACTGTTTTTT. Translating gives CASSLTRGNEKLFF. Complete variable domain (other parts from reference TRBV5-1 and TRBJ1-4): KAGVTQTPRYLIKTRGQQVTLSCSPISGHRSVSWYQQTPGQGLQFLFEYFSETQRNKGNFPGRFSGRQFSNSRSEMNVSTLELGDSALYLCASSLTRGNEKLFFGSGTQLSVL.

This chain joins TRBV19 and TRBJ1-3; the D is unclear. Deletions cut 6 bases from V and 0 bases from J, with 3 bases between. The germline V gene encodes CDR1 LNHDA and CDR2 SQIVND (reference sequence). There are 12 residues in the CDR3. CDR3 bases: TGTGCCAGTAGGCCCTCTGGAAACACCATATATTTT. Residues: CASRPSGNTIYF.

The chain joins TRBV20-1 to TRBJ1-1; no reliable D call. V was clipped by 1 base and J by 8 bases, with 8 bases between them. CDR1 and CDR2 (germline): DFQATT, SNEGSKA (reference sequence). This CDR3 comprises 11 residues. CDR3 coding DNA: TGCAGTGCTAGAGGGGCCCTGGAAGCTTTCTTT. Encoded protein: CSARGALEAFF.

The V call is TRBV6-5, the J call TRBJ1-3; no reliable D call. CDR3 size: 14 residues. Trimming pared 8 bases from V and 0 bases from J, leaving 11 bases between. CDR1 and CDR2 from the germline V gene are MNHEY and SVGAGI. CDR3 in DNA: TGTGCCAGCGCGCTGGAGAGCTCTGGAAACACCATATATTTT. Translated: CASALESSGNTIYF.

The CDR3 loop reads CASSPRQGALQPQHF. CDR3 sequence (DNA): TGTGCCAGCAGTCCCCGACAGGGGGCGCTTCAGCCCCAGCATTTT. The chain is built from TRBV28 and TRBJ1-5; 10 nucleotides match TRBD1. The V gene's germline CDR1 is MDHEN and CDR2 SYDVKM. Unmatched junction bases numbered 7, after V lost 5 bases and J lost 6 bases. This CDR3 has 15 residues.

A word on this clone: The junction and the germline gene differ at one end; a read error may be behind it. The rearrangement links TRBV6-5 to TRBJ2-7, with TRBD1 identical over 7 bases. The CDR3 consists of 14 residues. Germline V gene sequence: CDR1 MNHEY, CDR2 SVGAGI. DNA of the CDR3: TGTGCCAGCAGGTACTTCCGGGACAGCTACGAGCAGTACTTC. Translating it yields CASRYFRDSYEQYF.

The chain recombines TRBV9 with TRBJ1-2; 7 bases are a match to TRBD1. CDR1 and CDR2 from the germline V gene are SGDLS and YYNGEE. J lost 1 base, V lost 3 bases, and 6 bases had no gene match. This CDR3 has 15 amino acids. CDR3 in amino acids: CASSALDRINYGYTF. In nucleotides, the CDR3 is TGTGCCAGCAGCGCCCTGGACAGGATTAACTATGGCTACACCTTC. Drawing the rest from reference TRBV9 and TRBJ1-2, the complete variable domain is DSGVTQTPKHLITATGQRVTLRCSPRSGDLSVYWYQQSLDQGLQFLIQYYNGEERAKGNILERFSAQQFPDLHSELNLSSLELGDSALYFCASSALDRINYGYTFGSGTRLTVV.

V usage is TRBV11-1 and J usage is TRBJ1-1, with D possibly TRBD1 on 5 matching bases. The CDR3 totals 15 residues. V was pared by 7 bases and J by 10 bases, with 25 bases between. Germline-derived CDR1 and CDR2 are SGHAT and FQDESV (reference sequence). The CDR3 DNA sequence: TGTGCCAGCATCGCCCTTGGTCGGGGGAATAATGCAGCTTTCTTT. This gives the protein CASIALGRGNNAAFF.

The gene calls are TRBV10-3 and TRBJ1-4; no firm D call. The CDR3 has 11 residues. In germline, CDR1 is ENHRY, CDR2 SYGVKD. The V end lost 6 bases, the J end lost 7 bases, and 6 bases lay between the germline ends. CDR3 in DNA: TGTGCCATCAGGGGTCGTGAAAAACTGTTTTTT. Translating it yields CAIRGREKLFF.

This rearrangement joins TRBV10-1 to TRBJ1-2, with 10 bases aligning to TRBD1. The CDR3 has 14 amino acids. Germline V gene sequence: CDR1 WNHNN, CDR2 SYGVQD (reference sequence). Germline trimming cut 7 bases from V and 4 bases from J; bases unmatched to any gene: 6. This chain's CDR3 is CASNDRGRGYGYTF. CDR3 coding DNA: TGCGCCAGCAACGACAGGGGGCGCGGCTATGGCTACACCTTC.

The V and J genes are TRBV18 and TRBJ1-1, with 7 bases matching TRBD1. The trim removed 1 base at V and 5 bases at J, leaving 4 bases unmatched. The germline V gene has CDR1 KGHSH and CDR2 LQKENI. The CDR3 has 14 amino acids. The CDR3 sequence: CASSPRQGWTEAFF. For the CDR3, the DNA is TGTGCCAGCTCACCACGACAGGGATGGACTGAAGCTTTCTTT.

The rearrangement joins TRBV7-3 to TRBJ1-2; D gene ambiguous. The CDR3 length is 14 residues. CDR1 is SGHTA and CDR2 is FQGTGA in the germline V gene. Trimming removed 3 bases at V and 4 bases at J, with 12 bases between. CDR3 DNA sequence: TGTGCCAGCAGCTTCGGGGAGGTAGTCTATGGCTACACCTTC. It translates to CASSFGEVVYGYTF.

The chain has TRBV5-6 and TRBJ2-7; D is unresolved. V lost 2 bases, J lost 0 bases, and 9 bases lay in between. Germline V CDR1 and CDR2: SGHDT, YYEEEE. CDR3 length equals 14 residues. This CDR3 reads CASSFLGRSYEQYF. The DNA for the CDR3 is TGTGCCAGCAGCTTTCTTGGCCGCTCCTACGAGCAGTACTTC.

In its sample, this clone was seen a few times. J is TRBJ1-2 and V is TRBV7-2; 10 bases match TRBD1. CDR1 and CDR2 from the germline V gene are SGHTA and FQGNSA. This CDR3 comprises 14 residues. The V segment lost 1 base and the J segment 6 bases; nucleotides outside the gene matches: 2. The CDR3 sequence is CASSLGQGADGYTF. The CDR3 nucleotides read TGTGCCAGCAGCTTAGGACAGGGGGCGGATGGCTACACCTTC. The full variable domain, in which reference TRBV7-2 and TRBJ1-2 provide the parts outside the CDR3, is GAGVSQSPSNKVTEKGKDVELRCDPISGHTALYWYRQSLGQGLEFLIYFQGNSAPDKSGLPSDRFSAERTGGSVSTLTIQRTQQEDSAVYLCASSLGQGADGYTFGSGTRLTVV.

The rearrangement joins TRBV20-1 to TRBJ2-3, with D perhaps assigned TRBD1 or TRBD2 (6 bases each). This CDR3 comprises 14 residues. V was trimmed by 3 bases and J by 7 bases, leaving 17 bases between them. The germline gives CDR1 DFQATT, CDR2 SNEGSKA (reference sequence). The CDR3: CSASRGERPHTQYF. DNA of the CDR3: TGCAGTGCTAGTAGGGGGGAGAGGCCTCATACGCAGTATTTT.

The genes are TRBV7-2 and TRBJ2-7; 12 bases map to TRBD1. CDR1 SGHTA and CDR2 FQGNSA come from the germline V gene. The length of the CDR3 is 15 residues. The ends lost 3 bases at V and 4 bases at J; junction bases unmatched: 4. CDR3 nucleotide sequence: TGTGCCAGCAGCTTTGGGACAGGGGGCGAGTACGAGCAGTACTTC. Translating gives CASSFGTGGEYEQYF.

V usage is TRBV7-9 and J usage is TRBJ1-1, with D possibly matching TRBD1 (5 bases). V gave up 8 bases and J gave up 1 base, with 11 bases separating them. The CDR3 contains 13 residues. Germline lookup yields CDR1 SEHNR and CDR2 FQNEAQ (reference sequence). The CDR3 DNA sequence: TGTGCCAGCTACAGGACGGGGAACACTGAAGCTTTCTTT. Translated: CASYRTGNTEAFF.

This rearrangement joins TRBV18 to TRBJ1-1, with D hard to call. V was shortened by 4 bases and J by 1 base, with 4 bases between the two germline ends. The V gene's germline CDR1 is KGHSH and CDR2 LQKENI. The CDR3 covers 12 residues. The CDR3 region is CASSLQNTEAFF. In DNA form, the CDR3 reads TGTGCCAGCTCACTCCAGAACACTGAAGCTTTCTTT.

The chain is built from TRBV4-3 and TRBJ2-5, with D uncertain. Trimming took 1 base from V and 2 from J, leaving 5 bases between them. The CDR3 is 13 residues long. Germline loops: CDR1 LGHNA, CDR2 YSLEER. CDR3 in amino acids: CASSQVEQETQYF. DNA for the CDR3: TGCGCCAGCAGCCAAGTAGAGCAAGAGACCCAGTACTTC.

The J gene is TRBJ2-2, the V gene TRBV5-1, with TRBD2 as a possible D gene (6 bases). The CDR3 consists of 16 residues. The V gene's germline CDR1 is SGHRS and CDR2 YFSETQ. V was pared by 0 bases and J by 9 bases, with 18 bases between. The CDR3 DNA follows: TGCGCCAGCAGCTTGGTTCTCACGGGGGATAGAAGGGAGCTGTTTTTT. This sequence encodes CASSLVLTGDRRELFF.

The CDR3 reads CASSYSGTYSPLHF. The CDR3 DNA sequence: TGTGCCAGCAGTTATTCAGGGACGTATTCACCCCTCCACTTT. The gene calls are TRBV6-5 and TRBJ1-6, with a possible D match to TRBD1 (5 bases). The V end was cut by 3 bases, the J end by 8 bases, with 11 bases between. The CDR3 is 14 residues long. In germline, CDR1 is MNHEY, CDR2 SVGAGI.

The chain is built from TRBV4-1 and TRBJ1-3, with a tentative D call TRBD1 (6 bases). Trimming shortened V by 3 bases and J by 5 bases, and 11 bases separated the two germline ends. The V gene's germline CDR1 is MGHRA and CDR2 YSYEKL. The CDR3 has 14 amino acids. The CDR3 DNA reads TGCGCCAGCAGCCACCAGGACAGAAGAAACACCATATATTTT. Amino acids: CASSHQDRRNTIYF.

The CDR3 loop reads CASSITRGNSPLHF. For the CDR3, the DNA is TGTGCCAGTAGTATTACCAGGGGGAATTCACCCCTCCACTTT. The V and J genes are TRBV19 and TRBJ1-6; 7 positions match TRBD1. With 3 bases clipped from V and 7 bases from J, the junction kept 3 bases outside the gene matches. CDR1 and CDR2 (germline): LNHDA, SQIVND (reference sequence). CDR3 length equals 14 residues. The full variable domain, completed using reference TRBV19 and TRBJ1-6, is DGGITQSPKYLFRKEGQNVTLSCEQNLNHDAMYWYRQDPGQGLRLIYYSQIVNDFQKGDIAEGYSVSREKKESFPLTVTSAQKNPTAFYLCASSITRGNSPLHFGNGTRLTVT.

The V gene is TRBV10-2, the J gene TRBJ1-1, with 7 bases matching TRBD1. The CDR3 totals 13 residues. J was trimmed by 5 bases and V by 3 bases; bases with no gene match: 3. Germline assignment: CDR1 WSHSY and CDR2 SAAADI. The CDR3: CASSEQGRTEAFF. The CDR3 DNA reads as TGCGCCAGCAGTGAACAGGGGAGGACTGAAGCTTTCTTT.

This clone is a singleton in its sample. The chain uses TRBV6-5 and TRBJ1-1; D is uncertain. The CDR3 is 13 residues long. Germline values: CDR1 MNHEY, CDR2 SVGAGI. V lost 4 bases and J lost 0, with 6 bases in between. The CDR3 sequence: CASSWALNTEAFF. CDR3 sequence (DNA): TGTGCCAGCAGTTGGGCCTTGAACACTGAAGCTTTCTTT.

The CDR3 coding sequence is TGTGCCACGCGACGAGAGGGTTGGGAGACCCAGTACTTC. Translated: CATRREGWETQYF. The J gene is TRBJ2-5, the V gene TRBV7-9, with a weak D call TRBD2 (5 bases). Germline V CDR1 and CDR2: SEHNR, FQNEAQ (reference sequence). The CDR3 runs 13 residues. V was cut by 10 bases and J by 5 bases, with 17 bases left in between. Based on the CDR3 plus reference TRBV7-9 and TRBJ2-5, the full variable domain is DTGVSQNPRHKITKRGQNVTFRCDPISEHNRLYWYRQTLGQGPEFLTYFQNEAQLEKSRLLSDRFSAERPKGSFSTLEIQRTEQGDSAMYLCATRREGWETQYFGPGTRLLVL.

The chain has TRBV6-5 and TRBJ1-1; 7 nucleotides align to TRBD1. CDR3 length: 14 amino acids. Germline V gene sequence: CDR1 MNHEY, CDR2 SVGAGI. V lost 6 bases, J lost 2 bases, and 6 bases stayed unmatched. This chain's CDR3 is CASRYRGLNTEAFF. The CDR3 region has the DNA TGTGCCAGCAGGTACAGGGGTTTAAACACTGAAGCTTTCTTT.

This clone was seen a single time. J is TRBJ2-7 and V is TRBV28; 8 nucleotides agree with TRBD1. Germline V lookup: CDR1 MDHEN, CDR2 SYDVKM. V shed 5 bases, J shed 4 bases, and the junction held 7 bases outside the gene matches. The CDR3 extends over 14 amino acids. The CDR3 DNA is TGTGCCAGCAGTCTTACAGGGGGGAGGTACGAGCAGTACTTC. Its protein product is CASSLTGGRYEQYF.

The CDR3 DNA reads TGTGCCAGCAGTGAAGGGGCAGCGGGGGGTTACAAGGAGACCCAGTACTTC. Translation: CASSEGAAGGYKETQYF. This chain joins TRBV2 and TRBJ2-5; 9 bases match TRBD2. The ends lost 1 base at V and 5 bases at J; junction bases unmatched: 11. The CDR3 has 17 amino acids. The germline gives CDR1 SNHLY, CDR2 FYNNEI.